These T cell receptor beta chains were read from a single sample in a study of Ad26.COV2.S vaccination and SARS-CoV-2 variants. The table came from immunoSEQ multiplex PCR; TCRdb's copy has only in-frame clones and leaves some out. The sample holds about 400,000 clones; approximately 87% are singletons and the top ten take less than 4%. The input for sequencing was peripheral blood, taken in a trial of Ad26.COV2.S vaccine versus placebo. The receptors were sampled from a person aged 18-65 years who received the Ad26.COV2.S COVID-19 vaccine or a placebo. Both conserved end residues are part of each CDR3. A D gene is named only where the DNA matches it firmly. For some rows the clone size is stated as once, few or many, or as a class when expanded; others skip it.

d_gene: TRBD1; v_gene: TRBV7-3; j_gene: TRBJ1-6; abundance: -; len: 15; CDR3aa: CASSMGTGTQSPLHF; CDR3nt: TGTGCCAGCAGCATGGGGACAGGGACTCAGTCACCCCTCCACTTT
d_gene: TRBD1; v_gene: TRBV7-9; j_gene: TRBJ1-2; abundance: -; len: 16; CDR3aa: CASRPPIGQGSYGYTF; CDR3nt: TGTGCCAGCAGACCGCCGATTGGACAGGGGAGCTATGGCTACACCTTC
d_gene: TRBD1; v_gene: TRBV27; j_gene: TRBJ1-6; abundance: -; len: 14; CDR3aa: CASRFGTGNSPLHF; CDR3nt: TGTGCCAGCAGATTCGGGACAGGGAACTCACCCCTCCACTTT
d_gene: -; v_gene: TRBV7-9; j_gene: TRBJ1-2; abundance: -; len: 14; CDR3aa: CASSLGMGVHGYTF; CDR3nt: TGTGCCAGCAGCTTGGGGATGGGGGTTCACGGCTACACCTTC
d_gene: -; v_gene: TRBV4-1; j_gene: TRBJ2-1; abundance: -; len: 17; CDR3aa: CASSLPGQGALIIEQFF; CDR3nt: TGCGCCAGCAGCCTCCCAGGGCAGGGCGCGCTAATAATAGAGCAGTTCTTC
d_gene: -; v_gene: TRBV15; j_gene: TRBJ2-7; abundance: -; len: 14; CDR3aa: CATSRDLGSYEQYF; CDR3nt: TGTGCCACCAGCAGAGATCTTGGTAGCTACGAGCAGTACTTC
d_gene: -; v_gene: TRBV5-4; j_gene: TRBJ2-7; abundance: -; len: 12; CDR3aa: CASSLLGNEQYF; CDR3nt: TGTGCCAGCAGTTTACTAGGTAACGAGCAGTACTTC
d_gene: -; v_gene: TRBV19; j_gene: TRBJ1-5; abundance: -; len: 13; CDR3aa: CASSISAGQPQHF; CDR3nt: TGTGCCAGTAGTATCTCGGCCGGTCAGCCCCAGCATTTT
d_gene: TRBD1; v_gene: TRBV5-1; j_gene: TRBJ2-7; abundance: -; len: 15; CDR3aa: CASSLGDRGTYEQYF; CDR3nt: TGCGCCAGCAGCTTGGGGGACAGGGGGACCTACGAGCAGTACTTC
d_gene: -; v_gene: TRBV6-1; j_gene: TRBJ2-6; abundance: -; len: 17; CDR3aa: CASSAGVPHSGANVLTF; CDR3nt: TGTGCCAGCAGTGCTGGGGTCCCGCACTCTGGGGCCAACGTCCTGACTTTC
d_gene: -; v_gene: TRBV7-2; j_gene: TRBJ2-2; abundance: -; len: 16; CDR3aa: CASSLGPPPNTGELFF; CDR3nt: TGTGCCAGCAGCTTAGGCCCACCACCGAACACCGGGGAGCTGTTTTTT
d_gene: -; v_gene: TRBV21-1; j_gene: TRBJ1-1; abundance: once; len: 17; CDR3aa: CASSLPAVRDSHAEAFF; CDR3nt: TGTGCCAGCAGCTTACCCGCGGTCCGGGACAGTCACGCTGAAGCTTTCTTT
d_gene: -; v_gene: TRBV6-4; j_gene: TRBJ1-5; abundance: -; len: 16; CDR3aa: CASSDPGQPPNQPQHF; CDR3nt: TGTGCCAGCAGTGACCCCGGACAGCCGCCTAATCAGCCCCAGCATTTT
d_gene: TRBD1; v_gene: TRBV19; j_gene: TRBJ1-1; abundance: -; len: 17; CDR3aa: CASSSPQGVIVNTEAFF; CDR3nt: TGTGCCAGTAGTAGTCCCCAGGGGGTTATCGTGAACACTGAAGCTTTCTTT
d_gene: -; v_gene: TRBV9; j_gene: TRBJ2-5; abundance: once; len: 14; CDR3aa: CASSDDRRGETQYF; CDR3nt: TGTGCCAGCAGCGATGACAGGCGGGGAGAGACCCAGTACTTC
d_gene: TRBD1; v_gene: TRBV5-4; j_gene: TRBJ2-3; abundance: -; len: 13; CDR3aa: CASRDRVTDTQYF; CDR3nt: TGTGCCAGCAGGGACAGGGTCACAGATACGCAGTATTTT
d_gene: -; v_gene: TRBV5-4; j_gene: TRBJ1-1; abundance: once; len: 13; CDR3aa: CASSLGGRTEAFF; CDR3nt: TGTGCCAGCAGCTTGGGGGGGAGGACTGAAGCTTTCTTT
d_gene: TRBD2; v_gene: TRBV28; j_gene: TRBJ2-7; abundance: -; len: 13; CDR3aa: CASSQRGVYEQYF; CDR3nt: TGTGCCAGCAGCCAGCGGGGGGTCTACGAGCAGTACTTC
d_gene: -; v_gene: TRBV7-3; j_gene: TRBJ2-5; abundance: -; len: 16; CDR3aa: CASSFVGGRGQETQYF; CDR3nt: TGTGCCAGCAGCTTTGTCGGGGGCCGGGGTCAAGAGACCCAGTACTTC
d_gene: -; v_gene: TRBV6-5; j_gene: TRBJ2-7; abundance: -; len: 12; CDR3aa: CASSSGTPEQYF; CDR3nt: TGTGCCAGCAGTTCCGGGACCCCCGAGCAGTACTTC
d_gene: -; v_gene: TRBV19; j_gene: TRBJ1-1; abundance: -; len: 15; CDR3aa: CASSRRHLMNTEAFF; CDR3nt: TGTGCCAGTAGTCGACGACACCTCATGAACACTGAAGCTTTCTTT
d_gene: TRBD1; v_gene: TRBV7-2; j_gene: TRBJ2-2; abundance: -; len: 13; CDR3aa: CASSRTGWGELFF; CDR3nt: TGTGCCAGCAGCCGGACAGGGTGGGGGGAGCTGTTTTTT
d_gene: -; v_gene: TRBV10-3; j_gene: TRBJ1-6; abundance: -; len: 15; CDR3aa: CAISEYWGRNSPLHF; CDR3nt: TGTGCCATCAGTGAATATTGGGGTAGAAATTCACCCCTCCACTTT
d_gene: -; v_gene: TRBV5-6; j_gene: TRBJ2-1; abundance: once; len: 14; CDR3aa: CASSLFQRYNEQFF; CDR3nt: TGTGCCAGCAGCTTGTTTCAGAGATACAATGAGCAGTTCTTC
d_gene: -; v_gene: TRBV5-4; j_gene: TRBJ2-1; abundance: -; len: 15; CDR3aa: CAPGSRRGSYNEQFF; CDR3nt: TGTGCCCCGGGGTCCCGGCGCGGGTCCTACAATGAGCAGTTCTTC
d_gene: -; v_gene: TRBV3-1/TRBV3-2; j_gene: TRBJ2-5; abundance: -; len: 14; CDR3aa: CASSQTGGTETQYF; CDR3nt: TGTGCCAGCAGCCAGACCGGGGGAACGGAGACCCAGTACTTC
d_gene: TRBD1; v_gene: TRBV7-2; j_gene: TRBJ2-3; abundance: once; len: 14; CDR3aa: CASSSGQARDTQYF; CDR3nt: TGTGCCAGCAGCTCTGGACAGGCGAGGGATACGCAGTATTTT
d_gene: -; v_gene: TRBV5-1; j_gene: TRBJ2-3; abundance: -; len: 14; CDR3aa: CASSGERWVDTQYF; CDR3nt: TGCGCCAGCAGCGGGGAACGGTGGGTAGATACGCAGTATTTT
d_gene: -; v_gene: TRBV11-2; j_gene: TRBJ2-1; abundance: -; len: 15; CDR3aa: CASSLVWDTYNEQFF; CDR3nt: TGTGCCAGCAGCTTAGTGTGGGACACCTACAATGAGCAGTTCTTC
d_gene: -; v_gene: TRBV5-1; j_gene: TRBJ1-6; abundance: -; len: 14; CDR3aa: CASSFGTPGSPLHF; CDR3nt: TGCGCCAGCAGCTTTGGGACACCAGGTTCACCCCTCCACTTT
d_gene: TRBD1; v_gene: TRBV6-1; j_gene: TRBJ1-5; abundance: -; len: 15; CDR3aa: CASSETGGSNQPQHF; CDR3nt: TGTGCCAGCAGTGAAACAGGGGGGAGCAATCAGCCCCAGCATTTT
d_gene: TRBD2; v_gene: TRBV12-5; j_gene: TRBJ2-1; abundance: -; len: 14; CDR3aa: CASGIAGGYNEQFF; CDR3nt: TGTGCTAGTGGAATAGCGGGGGGGTACAATGAGCAGTTCTTC
d_gene: -; v_gene: TRBV4-1; j_gene: TRBJ2-3; abundance: -; len: 16; CDR3aa: CASSQANTGATDTQYF; CDR3nt: TGCGCCAGCAGCCAAGCGAACACTGGTGCAACAGATACGCAGTATTTT
d_gene: -; v_gene: TRBV19; j_gene: TRBJ1-3; abundance: -; len: 15; CDR3aa: CASKNFSDSGNTIYF; CDR3nt: TGTGCCAGTAAAAACTTCTCTGACTCTGGAAACACCATATATTTT
d_gene: -; v_gene: TRBV12-3/TRBV12-4; j_gene: TRBJ1-5; abundance: -; len: 13; CDR3aa: CASSSDRHQPQHF; CDR3nt: TGTGCCAGCAGTTCGGACCGCCATCAGCCCCAGCATTTT
d_gene: TRBD2; v_gene: TRBV19; j_gene: TRBJ2-1; abundance: -; len: 19; CDR3aa: CASSIIGTSGPSSYNEQFF; CDR3nt: TGTGCCAGTAGTATCATCGGGACTAGCGGGCCCTCATCCTACAATGAGCAGTTCTTC
d_gene: -; v_gene: TRBV9; j_gene: TRBJ1-2; abundance: -; len: 14; CDR3aa: CASATGHSREGYTF; CDR3nt: TGTGCCAGCGCAACCGGACACAGTCGTGAGGGCTACACCTTC
d_gene: -; v_gene: TRBV4-1; j_gene: TRBJ1-3; abundance: -; len: 17; CDR3aa: CASSQDPVIRSGNTIYF; CDR3nt: TGCGCCAGCAGCCAAGATCCCGTCATACGCTCTGGAAACACCATATATTTT
d_gene: -; v_gene: TRBV7-9; j_gene: TRBJ1-6; abundance: few; len: 12; CDR3aa: CASSLERSPLHF; CDR3nt: TGTGCCAGCAGCTTAGAACGTTCACCCCTCCACTTT
d_gene: -; v_gene: TRBV5-1; j_gene: TRBJ2-3; abundance: -; len: 15; CDR3aa: CASSRDSSSTDTQYF; CDR3nt: TGCGCCAGCAGCCGAGACAGTTCTAGCACAGATACGCAGTATTTT
d_gene: -; v_gene: TRBV5-1; j_gene: TRBJ2-7; abundance: -; len: 16; CDR3aa: CASSTGVGGDSYEQYF; CDR3nt: TGCGCCAGCAGCACTGGGGTAGGGGGAGACTCCTACGAGCAGTACTTC
d_gene: TRBD2; v_gene: TRBV6-5; j_gene: TRBJ2-5; abundance: -; len: 13; CDR3aa: CASTRVGGETQYF; CDR3nt: TGTGCCAGCACCAGAGTCGGGGGGGAGACCCAGTACTTC
d_gene: -; v_gene: TRBV3-1/TRBV3-2; j_gene: TRBJ1-6; abundance: -; len: 16; CDR3aa: CASSQVFTGNNSPLHF; CDR3nt: TGTGCCAGCAGCCAAGTATTCACAGGAAATAATTCACCCCTCCACTTT
d_gene: TRBD1; v_gene: TRBV14; j_gene: TRBJ1-2; abundance: -; len: 13; CDR3aa: CASRPTGIYGYTF; CDR3nt: TGTGCCAGCAGACCGACAGGGATCTATGGCTACACCTTC
d_gene: -; v_gene: TRBV2; j_gene: TRBJ1-2; abundance: -; len: 12; CDR3aa: CASSDSIYGYTF; CDR3nt: TGTGCCAGCAGTGACAGTATCTATGGCTACACCTTC
d_gene: TRBD1; v_gene: TRBV5-1; j_gene: TRBJ1-3; abundance: -; len: 16; CDR3aa: CASSFPGQGSGNTIYF; CDR3nt: TGCGCCAGCAGCTTCCCGGGACAGGGCTCTGGAAACACCATATATTTT
d_gene: TRBD1; v_gene: TRBV20-1; j_gene: TRBJ1-2; abundance: -; len: 16; CDR3aa: CSASLLETGGKDGYTF; CDR3nt: TGCAGTGCTAGTCTGCTCGAGACAGGGGGCAAGGATGGCTACACCTTC
d_gene: -; v_gene: TRBV11-2; j_gene: TRBJ2-5; abundance: -; len: 12; CDR3aa: CASSLARETQYF; CDR3nt: TGTGCCAGCAGCTTAGCCAGGGAGACCCAGTACTTC